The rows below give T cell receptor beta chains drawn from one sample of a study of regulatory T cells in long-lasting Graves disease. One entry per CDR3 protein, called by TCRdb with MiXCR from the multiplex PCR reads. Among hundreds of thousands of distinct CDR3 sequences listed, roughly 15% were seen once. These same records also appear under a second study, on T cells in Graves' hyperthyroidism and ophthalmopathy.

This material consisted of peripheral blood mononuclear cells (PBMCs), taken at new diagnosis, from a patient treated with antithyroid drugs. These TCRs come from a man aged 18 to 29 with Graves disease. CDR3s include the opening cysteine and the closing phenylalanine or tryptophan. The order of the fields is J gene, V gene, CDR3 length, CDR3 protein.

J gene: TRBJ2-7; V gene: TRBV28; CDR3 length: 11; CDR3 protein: CASSWIWEQYF
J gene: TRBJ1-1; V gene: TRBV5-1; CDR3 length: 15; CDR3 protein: CASSLSRTGPTEAFF
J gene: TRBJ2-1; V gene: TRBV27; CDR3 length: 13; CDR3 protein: CASSLFPRGEQFF
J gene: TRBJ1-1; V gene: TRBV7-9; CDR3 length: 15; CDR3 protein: CASSLATFWAAEAFF
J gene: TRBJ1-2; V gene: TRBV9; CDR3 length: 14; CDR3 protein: CASSPSGTGYGYTF
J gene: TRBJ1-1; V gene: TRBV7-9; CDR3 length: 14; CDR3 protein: CASSLDWGGTEAFF
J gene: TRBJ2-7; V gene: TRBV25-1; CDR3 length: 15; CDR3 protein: CASSTVDSSDYEQYF
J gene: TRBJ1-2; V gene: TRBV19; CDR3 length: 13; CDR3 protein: CASSRQEGYGYTF
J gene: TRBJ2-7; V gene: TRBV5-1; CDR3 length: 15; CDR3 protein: CASSSGRGRSDEQYF
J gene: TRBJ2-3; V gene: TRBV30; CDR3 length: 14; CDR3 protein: CAWSTVSYTDTQYF
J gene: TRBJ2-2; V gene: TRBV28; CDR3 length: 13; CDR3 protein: CASTPAGGGELFF
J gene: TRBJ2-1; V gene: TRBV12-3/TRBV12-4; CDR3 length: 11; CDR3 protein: CASTPRVEQFF
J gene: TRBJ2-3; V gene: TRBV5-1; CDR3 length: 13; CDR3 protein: CASSLGGEDTQYF
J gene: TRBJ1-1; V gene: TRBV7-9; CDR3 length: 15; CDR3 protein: CASSLFDSPRTEAFF
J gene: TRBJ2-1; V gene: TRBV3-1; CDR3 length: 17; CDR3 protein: CASSRELRQGGSDEQFF
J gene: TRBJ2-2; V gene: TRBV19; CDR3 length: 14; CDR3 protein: CASNSGRGIGELFF
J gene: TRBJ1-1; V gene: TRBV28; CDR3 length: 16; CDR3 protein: CASSLWSAGANTEAFF
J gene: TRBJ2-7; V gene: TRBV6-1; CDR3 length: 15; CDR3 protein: CASSEATAGYYEQYF
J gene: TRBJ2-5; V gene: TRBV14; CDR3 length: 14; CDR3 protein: CASSQDMGRETQYF
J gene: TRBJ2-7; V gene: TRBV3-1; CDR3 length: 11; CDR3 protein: CASSQMNEQYF
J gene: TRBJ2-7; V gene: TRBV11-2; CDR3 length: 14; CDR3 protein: CASSLDGQGYKQYF
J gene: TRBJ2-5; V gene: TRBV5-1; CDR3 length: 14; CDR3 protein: CASSFGRYQETQYF
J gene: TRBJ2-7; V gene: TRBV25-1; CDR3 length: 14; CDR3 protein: CASSYNSGDGFLYF
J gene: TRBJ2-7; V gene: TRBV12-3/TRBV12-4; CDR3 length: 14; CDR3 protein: CASSAGARLGEQYF
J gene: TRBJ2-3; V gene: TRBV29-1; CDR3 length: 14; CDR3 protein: CSTTGDASTDTQYF
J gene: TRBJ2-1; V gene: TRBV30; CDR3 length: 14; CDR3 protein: CAWVKKAGETEQFF
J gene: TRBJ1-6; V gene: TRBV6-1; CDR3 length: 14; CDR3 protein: CASSPGQDNSPLHF
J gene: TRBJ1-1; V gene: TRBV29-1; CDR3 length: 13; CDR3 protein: CSVVPRKNTEAFF
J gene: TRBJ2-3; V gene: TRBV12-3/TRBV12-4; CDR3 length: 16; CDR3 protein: CASSPRGGTSTDTQYF
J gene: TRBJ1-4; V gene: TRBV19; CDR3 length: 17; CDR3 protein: CASSTRGGRDGNEKLFF
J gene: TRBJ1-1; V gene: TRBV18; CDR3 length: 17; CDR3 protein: CASSSLTGGWQNTEAFF
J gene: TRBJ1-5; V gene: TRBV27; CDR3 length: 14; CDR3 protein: CASRAGTNNQPQHF
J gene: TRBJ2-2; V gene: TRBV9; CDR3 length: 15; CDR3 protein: CASTRGGSGSGELFF
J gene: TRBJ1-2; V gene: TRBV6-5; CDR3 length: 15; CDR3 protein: CASSYSVGTGDGYTF
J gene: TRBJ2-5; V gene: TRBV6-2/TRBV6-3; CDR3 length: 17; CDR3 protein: CASSTGASSGSQETQYF
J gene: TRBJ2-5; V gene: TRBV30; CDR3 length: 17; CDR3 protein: CAWSVGALGTAPETQYF
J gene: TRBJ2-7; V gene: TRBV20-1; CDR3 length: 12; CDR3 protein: CSALGDPYEQYF
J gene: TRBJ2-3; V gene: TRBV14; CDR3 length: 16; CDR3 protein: CASSQETRQGTDTQYF
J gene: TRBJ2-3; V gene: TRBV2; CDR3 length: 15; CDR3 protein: CASSADGYGADTQYF
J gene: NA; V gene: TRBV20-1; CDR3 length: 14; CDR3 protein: CSLLPSRGAETQYF
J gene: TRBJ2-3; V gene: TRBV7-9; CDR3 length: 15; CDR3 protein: CASSSWTGGTDTQYF
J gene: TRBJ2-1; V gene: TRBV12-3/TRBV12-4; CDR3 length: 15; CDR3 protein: CASSQPGTSYRERFF
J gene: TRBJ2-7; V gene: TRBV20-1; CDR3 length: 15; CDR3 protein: CSASSSNRLEGWQYF
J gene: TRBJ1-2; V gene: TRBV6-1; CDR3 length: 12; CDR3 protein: CASRNGGYGYTF
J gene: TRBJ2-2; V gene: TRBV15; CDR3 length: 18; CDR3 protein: CATSIRHPGQGNTGELFF
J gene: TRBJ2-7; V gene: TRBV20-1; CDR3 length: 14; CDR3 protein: CSALGDSFSYEQYF
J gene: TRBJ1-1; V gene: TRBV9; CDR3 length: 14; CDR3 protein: CASSVEQGGTEAFF
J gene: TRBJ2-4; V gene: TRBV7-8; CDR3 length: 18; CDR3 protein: CASSLGGFRGLAKNIQYF
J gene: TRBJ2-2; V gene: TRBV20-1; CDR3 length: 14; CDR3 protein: CSARGGQGTGELFF